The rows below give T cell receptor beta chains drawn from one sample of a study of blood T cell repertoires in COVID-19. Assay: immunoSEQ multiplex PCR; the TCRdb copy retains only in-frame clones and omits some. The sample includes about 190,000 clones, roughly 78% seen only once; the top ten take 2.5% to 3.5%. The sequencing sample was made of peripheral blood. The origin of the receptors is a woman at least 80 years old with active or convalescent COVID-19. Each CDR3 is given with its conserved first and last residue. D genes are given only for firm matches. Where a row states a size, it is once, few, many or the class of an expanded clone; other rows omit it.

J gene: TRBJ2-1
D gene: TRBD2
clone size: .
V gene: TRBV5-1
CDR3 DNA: TGCGCCAGCAGCTTTCAGCGGGGGGGCCGGACCTACAATGAGCAGTTCTTC
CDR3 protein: CASSFQRGGRTYNEQFF

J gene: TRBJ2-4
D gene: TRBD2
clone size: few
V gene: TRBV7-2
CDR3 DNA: TGTGCCAGCAGCTCGCGAGGGAGGGGAGGGAACATTCAGTACTTC
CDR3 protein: CASSSRGRGGNIQYF

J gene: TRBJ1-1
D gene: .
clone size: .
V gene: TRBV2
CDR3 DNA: TGTGCCAGCAGATTCAGGGAGGGAGGTGAAGCTTTCTTT
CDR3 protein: CASRFREGGEAFF

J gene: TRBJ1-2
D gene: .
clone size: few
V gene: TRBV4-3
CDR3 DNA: TGCGCCAGCAGCCAAGATCTAGGGGTTGGCTACACCTTC
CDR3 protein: CASSQDLGVGYTF

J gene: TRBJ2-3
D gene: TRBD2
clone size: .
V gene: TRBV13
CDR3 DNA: TGTGCCAGCAGCCTAAGGACTAGCGGTTTTTCTAGCACAGATACGCAGTATTTT
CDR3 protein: CASSLRTSGFSSTDTQYF

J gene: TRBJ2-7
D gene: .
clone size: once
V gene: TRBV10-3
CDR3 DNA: TGTGCCATCAGTGAGCATGAGCAGTACTTC
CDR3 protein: CAISEHEQYF

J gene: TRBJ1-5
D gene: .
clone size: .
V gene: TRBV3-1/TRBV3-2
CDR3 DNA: TGTGCCAGCAGCCAAGATCCAAGCAATCAGCCCCAGCATTTT
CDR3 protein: CASSQDPSNQPQHF

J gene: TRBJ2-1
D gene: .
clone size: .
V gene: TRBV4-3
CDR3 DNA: TGCGCCAGCAGCCAAGATCGGGCTAGCGACTACAATGAGCAGTTCTTC
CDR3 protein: CASSQDRASDYNEQFF

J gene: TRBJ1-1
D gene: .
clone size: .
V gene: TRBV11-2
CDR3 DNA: TGTGCCAGCAGCTTACGCAGGGCAACTGAAGCTTTCTTT
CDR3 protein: CASSLRRATEAFF

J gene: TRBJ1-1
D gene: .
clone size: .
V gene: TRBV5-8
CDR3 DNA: TGTGCCAGCAGCGCGCTCAGAGGAGGGAGGAACACTGAAGCTTTCTTT
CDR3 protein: CASSALRGGRNTEAFF

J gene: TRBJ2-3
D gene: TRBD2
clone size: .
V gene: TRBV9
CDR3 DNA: TGTGCCAGCAGCCTCTCCCCTAGCGGGGGGCGCACAGATACGCAGTATTTT
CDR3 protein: CASSLSPSGGRTDTQYF

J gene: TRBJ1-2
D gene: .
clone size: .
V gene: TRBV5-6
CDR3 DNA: TGTGCCAGCAGCTCGATGGGAGGGGCTAACTATGGCTACACCTTC
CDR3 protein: CASSSMGGANYGYTF

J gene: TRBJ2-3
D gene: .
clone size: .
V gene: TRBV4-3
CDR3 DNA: TGCGCCAGCAGCCAAGGACGGGGACTTGGCACAGATACGCAGTATTTT
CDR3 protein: CASSQGRGLGTDTQYF

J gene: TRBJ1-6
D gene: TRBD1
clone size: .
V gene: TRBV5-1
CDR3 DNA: TGCGCCAGCAGCCGCGAAGGGGGACAGCATAATTCACCCCTCCACTTT
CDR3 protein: CASSREGGQHNSPLHF